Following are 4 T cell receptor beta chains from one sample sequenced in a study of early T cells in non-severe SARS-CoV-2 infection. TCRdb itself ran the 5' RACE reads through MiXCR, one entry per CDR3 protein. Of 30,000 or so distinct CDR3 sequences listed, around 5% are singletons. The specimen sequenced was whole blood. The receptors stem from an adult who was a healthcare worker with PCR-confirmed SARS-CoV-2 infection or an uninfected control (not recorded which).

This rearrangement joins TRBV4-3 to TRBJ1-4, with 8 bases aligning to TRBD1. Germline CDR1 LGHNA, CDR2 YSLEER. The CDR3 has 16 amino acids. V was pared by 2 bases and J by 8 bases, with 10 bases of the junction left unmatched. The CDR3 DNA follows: TGCGCCAGCAGCCAAAACCCAGGGGGCGCAGGGGAAAAACTGTTTTTT. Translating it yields CASSQNPGGAGEKLFF.

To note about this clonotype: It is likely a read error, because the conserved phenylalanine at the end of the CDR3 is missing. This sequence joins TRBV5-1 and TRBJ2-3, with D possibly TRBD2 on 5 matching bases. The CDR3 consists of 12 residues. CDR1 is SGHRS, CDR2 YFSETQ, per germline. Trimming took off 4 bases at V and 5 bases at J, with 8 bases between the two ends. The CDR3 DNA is TGCGCCAGCAGCCTGGGGAGAGATACGCAGTATATT. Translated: CASSLGRDTQYI.

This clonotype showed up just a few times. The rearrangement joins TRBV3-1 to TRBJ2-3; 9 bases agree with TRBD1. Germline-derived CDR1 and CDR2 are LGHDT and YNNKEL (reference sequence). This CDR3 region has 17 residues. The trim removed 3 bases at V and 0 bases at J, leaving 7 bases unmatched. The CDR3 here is CASSHNRGQSSTDTQYF. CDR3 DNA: TGTGCCAGCAGCCACAACAGGGGGCAATCAAGCACAGATACGCAGTATTTT.

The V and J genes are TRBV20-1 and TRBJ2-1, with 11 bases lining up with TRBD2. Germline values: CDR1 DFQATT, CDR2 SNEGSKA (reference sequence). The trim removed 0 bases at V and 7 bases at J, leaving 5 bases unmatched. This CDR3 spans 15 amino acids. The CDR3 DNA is TGCAGTGCTAGAGATCTTAGCGGGAGGGTGAATGAGCAGTTCTTC. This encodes CSARDLSGRVNEQFF.